Listed below are T cell receptor beta chains from one sample, sequenced in a study of blood T cell repertoires in COVID-19. Assay used: immunoSEQ multiplex PCR; TCRdb lists only in-frame clones, some missing. The data show approximately 250,000 clones, approximately 89% seen once. Sequenced: PBMCs or T cells enriched from blood (not recorded which). The receptors were gathered from a woman aged 40 to 55 with acute COVID-19. The CDR3 runs from the conserved cysteine through the conserved F or W. A D gene is named only where the DNA matches it firmly. The size of a clone is reported for some rows only, either as once, few or many, or as a class for expanded clones.

.,TRBV7-8,TRBD2,TRBJ2-1,CASSLLAGAYNEQFF,TGTGCCAGCAGCTTACTAGCGGGAGCCTACAATGAGCAGTTCTTC
.,TRBV12-3/TRBV12-4,.,TRBJ1-2,CASSFGSYGYTF,TGTGCCAGCAGTTTTGGCAGCTATGGCTACACCTTC
.,TRBV5-6,.,TRBJ1-4,CASSLSSARMFF,TGTGCCAGCAGCTTGTCGTCTGCGCGAATGTTTTTT
.,TRBV6-2/TRBV6-3,.,TRBJ2-2,CASSATRGNTGELFF,TGTGCCAGCAGTGCAACCAGGGGGAACACCGGGGAGCTGTTTTTT
.,TRBV11-3,TRBD1,TRBJ1-1,CASRQGSGNTEAFF,TGTGCCAGTCGACAGGGTTCCGGGAACACTGAAGCTTTCTTT
.,TRBV5-1,TRBD1,TRBJ1-2,CASSLGTGLTYGYTF,TGCGCCAGCAGCCTCGGGACAGGACTCACCTATGGCTACACCTTC
.,TRBV10-3,.,TRBJ1-2,CAISERQGGGYGYTF,TGTGCCATCAGTGAACGTCAGGGAGGCGGCTATGGCTACACCTTC
.,TRBV7-2,.,TRBJ1-5,CASSQNPVSNQPQHF,TGTGCCAGCAGTCAAAATCCGGTTAGCAATCAGCCCCAGCATTTT
.,TRBV5-1,.,TRBJ1-1,CASSLDSQVVAFF,TGCGCCAGCAGCTTGGATAGTCAGGTTGTGGCTTTCTTT
few,TRBV7-2,.,TRBJ2-1,CASSPLPSNAYNEQFF,TGTGCCAGCAGCCCCCTACCTAGCAACGCCTACAATGAGCAGTTCTTC
once,TRBV29-1,.,TRBJ2-5,CSVEVGAGETQYF,TGCAGCGTTGAAGTGGGGGCCGGAGAGACCCAGTACTTC
.,TRBV5-6,.,TRBJ1-4,CASSWGGRGEKLFF,TGTGCCAGCAGCTGGGGGGGAAGAGGAGAAAAACTGTTTTTT
.,TRBV2,.,TRBJ2-5,CASSENRKETQYF,TGTGCCAGCAGTGAAAACAGGAAAGAGACCCAGTACTTC
.,TRBV6-1,.,TRBJ1-4,CASSESRKNEKLFF,TGTGCCAGCAGTGAGTCGCGGAAGAATGAAAAACTGTTTTTT
.,TRBV6-1,TRBD1,TRBJ2-2,CASRLGTGSAGELFF,TGTGCCAGCAGACTCGGGACAGGGAGCGCCGGGGAGCTGTTTTTT
.,TRBV2,.,TRBJ1-6,CASSEQINSPLHF,TGTGCCAGCAGTGAACAGATTAATTCACCCCTCCACTTT
.,TRBV27,TRBD2,TRBJ2-3,CASSYGLAGADTQYF,TGTGCCAGCAGTTACGGACTAGCGGGAGCAGATACGCAGTATTTT
.,TRBV4-1,TRBD1,TRBJ2-1,CASSQDPGTGIPYNEQFF,TGCGCCAGCAGCCAAGACCCCGGGACAGGGATCCCCTACAATGAGCAGTTCTTC
.,TRBV7-9,TRBD2,TRBJ2-1,CASSLSSGFDNEQFF,TGTGCCAGCAGCTTGTCTAGCGGGTTTGACAATGAGCAGTTCTTC